A selection of T cell receptor beta chains follows, all from one sample in a study of type 1 and type 2 diabetes patients. TCRdb used MiXCR to reprocess the multiplex PCR reads, holding one entry per CDR3 protein. This sample has more than 250,000 distinct CDR3 sequences, with 45% to 60% found just once. The sequenced material came from peripheral blood mononuclear cells (PBMCs). The receptors stem from a man younger than 35 with type 2 diabetes. CDR3s include the opening cysteine and the closing phenylalanine or tryptophan. Each record gives: clone size, V gene, D gene, J gene, CDR3 length, CDR3 protein, CDR3 DNA. A D gene is named only where the DNA matches it firmly. Size is stated for part of the rows, as once, few or many counts, or as a class when the clone is expanded.

NA	TRBV7-2	NA	TRBJ1-3	15	CASSFPVGGGNTIYF	TGTGCCAGCAGCTTTCCTGTGGGGGGAGGGAACACCATATATTTT
NA	TRBV20-1	TRBD2	TRBJ2-2	15	CSARDLWGGTGELFF	TGCAGTGCTAGAGATCTGTGGGGGGGAACCGGGGAGCTGTTTTTT
NA	TRBV4-2	TRBD2	TRBJ2-7	17	CASSQAGTGGGSYEQYF	TGTGCCAGCAGCCAAGCGGGAACCGGGGGGGGTTCCTACGAGCAGTACTTC
few	TRBV12-3/TRBV12-4	NA	TRBJ2-7	15	CASSLGLGKGYEQYF	TGTGCCAGCAGTTTGGGGTTAGGGAAGGGCTACGAGCAGTACTTC
few	TRBV7-6	TRBD1	TRBJ2-7	16	CASSLGAGTGRNEQYF	TGTGCCAGCAGCTTGGGAGCCGGGACAGGGCGAAACGAGCAGTACTTC
once	TRBV5-1	NA	TRBJ2-7	15	CASSLEGGQSYEQYF	TGCGCCAGCAGCTTGGAAGGCGGGCAGTCCTACGAGCAGTACTTC
NA	TRBV25-1	NA	TRBJ1-2	16	CASSDPGRTTNYGYTF	TGTGCCAGCAGTGACCCGGGACGGACAACTAACTATGGCTACACCTTC
NA	TRBV7-9	NA	TRBJ2-3	14	CASKAGMGTDTQYF	TGTGCCAGCAAGGCGGGAATGGGCACAGATACGCAGTATTTT
NA	TRBV25-1	TRBD1	TRBJ2-2	15	CASSAEGTGDGELFF	TGTGCCAGCAGTGCGGAGGGGACAGGGGACGGGGAGCTGTTTTTT
few	TRBV13	TRBD1	TRBJ2-7	14	CASSLYAAGTGSVF	TGTGCCAGCAGCTTATATGCGGCCGGGACAGGGTCCGTCTTC
NA	TRBV5-1	TRBD2	TRBJ2-3	14	CASRTSGLTDTQYF	TGCGCCAGCCGGACTAGCGGGCTCACAGATACGCAGTATTTT
NA	TRBV7-2	TRBD2	TRBJ2-1	15	CASSKAGTSPNVQFF	TGTGCCAGCAGCAAAGCCGGGACTAGCCCCAATGTGCAGTTCTTC
few	TRBV7-2	NA	TRBJ1-4	12	CASSPDREKLFF	TGTGCCAGCAGCCCGGACCGTGAAAAACTGTTTTTT
many	TRBV7-3	NA	TRBJ2-1	14	CASSLSGSYNEQFF	TGTGCCAGCAGCTTAAGTGGGTCCTACAATGAGCAGTTCTTC
NA	TRBV6-5	TRBD1	TRBJ2-7	15	CASSYSADRSYEQYF	TGTGCCAGCAGTTACTCGGCGGACAGGTCCTACGAGCAGTACTTC
NA	TRBV29-1	NA	TRBJ2-7	13	CSAKRSSSYEQYF	TGCAGCGCCAAAAGGAGTAGCTCCTACGAGCAGTACTTC
many	TRBV15	TRBD1	TRBJ1-2	15	CATSGPGTGIYGYTF	TGTGCCACCAGCGGGCCCGGGACAGGCATTTATGGCTACACCTTC
few	TRBV4-1	NA	TRBJ2-1	15	CASSHAPSAVGEQFF	TGCGCCAGCAGCCACGCCCCGTCTGCAGTTGGCGAGCAGTTCTTC
NA	TRBV27	NA	TRBJ1-4	16	CASSSPRGQSNEKLFF	TGTGCCAGCAGTTCTCCCCGCGGACAGTCTAATGAAAAACTGTTTTTT
NA	TRBV19	NA	TRBJ1-2	17	CASSVVAGTIFSDGYTF	TGTGCCAGTAGTGTCGTGGCAGGGACAATCTTCTCGGATGGCTACACCTTC
NA	TRBV6-5	NA	TRBJ2-7	16	CASSQPNRDTTYEQYF	TGTGCCAGCAGCCAGCCGAACCGGGACACGACCTACGAGCAGTACTTC
NA	TRBV20-1	NA	TRBJ1-1	12	CSARVLFGEAFF	TGCAGTGCTAGAGTTTTATTTGGTGAAGCTTTCTTT
NA	TRBV19	NA	TRBJ2-3	15	CASTPDSLYTDTQYF	TGTGCCAGTACCCCCGACAGCTTATACACAGATACGCAGTATTTT
NA	TRBV6-5	NA	TRBJ1-2	13	CASSYRDNYGYTF	TGTGCCAGCAGTTACAGGGACAACTATGGCTACACCTTC
NA	TRBV9	NA	TRBJ2-7	13	CASSVFPGDEQYF	TGTGCCAGCAGCGTTTTCCCAGGGGACGAGCAGTATTTC
few	TRBV7-2	NA	TRBJ2-3	15	CASSLDGGDTDTQYF	TGTGCCAGCAGCTTAGATGGCGGGGACACAGATACGCAGTATTTT
NA	TRBV24-1	NA	TRBJ1-5	12	CATSAGDQPQHF	TGTGCCACCAGTGCGGGGGATCAGCCCCAGCATTTT
NA	TRBV30	NA	TRBJ2-3	15	CAWRGGRSPPDTQYF	TGTGCCTGGAGGGGGGGCCGATCACCCCCAGATACGCAGTATTTT
NA	TRBV2	TRBD1	TRBJ2-7	17	CASSPSLIRDRAYEQYF	TGTGCCAGCAGCCCCTCCTTGATCCGGGACAGGGCCTACGAGCAGTACTTC
few	TRBV20-1	TRBD1	TRBJ2-3	13	CSSTGTGGDTQYF	TGCAGCTCAACCGGGACAGGGGGCGATACGCAGTATTTT
few	TRBV19	TRBD2	TRBJ2-1	15	CASSIEREVYNEQFF	TGTGCCAGTAGTATAGAACGGGAGGTTTACAATGAGCAGTTCTTC
few	TRBV7-2	TRBD2	TRBJ2-7	13	CASSLREAYEQYF	TGTGCCAGCAGCTTACGGGAGGCCTACGAGCAGTACTTC
NA	TRBV19	NA	TRBJ1-5	17	CASTLSRAGYSNQPQHF	TGTGCCAGTACCTTATCACGAGCGGGATATAGCAATCAGCCCCAGCATTTT
NA	TRBV19	TRBD1	TRBJ2-2	18	CASSIPATGGGLVGELFF	TGTGCCAGTAGTATCCCCGCAACAGGGGGCGGGCTGGTCGGGGAGCTGTTTTTT
NA	TRBV5-1	TRBD2	TRBJ2-7	14	CASSQRGRAHEQYF	TGCGCCAGCAGCCAACGCGGGAGGGCCCACGAGCAGTACTTC
few	TRBV6-5	NA	TRBJ1-2	16	CASSYSLGRVNYGYTF	TGTGCCAGCAGTTACTCCCTCGGACGGGTTAACTATGGCTACACCTTC
few	TRBV20-1	NA	TRBJ2-1	12	CSASSGRNEQFF	TGCAGTGCTAGTTCCGGACGGAATGAGCAGTTCTTC
few	TRBV19	TRBD2	TRBJ2-3	16	CASSIGGLAGQDTQYF	TGTGCCAGTAGTATAGGCGGACTAGCGGGACAAGATACGCAGTATTTT
NA	TRBV6-1	TRBD2	TRBJ2-3	13	CASKLAEWDTQYF	TGTGCCAGCAAACTAGCGGAGTGGGATACGCAGTATTTT
NA	TRBV9	NA	TRBJ1-6	16	CASSGEPDSYNTPLHF	TGTGCCAGCAGCGGTGAACCCGACAGCTACAATACACCCCTCCACTTT
NA	TRBV10-3	NA	TRBJ1-1	15	CAISESWTVNTEAFF	TGTGCCATCAGTGAGTCTTGGACAGTCAACACTGAAGCTTTCTTT
many	TRBV2	TRBD2	TRBJ2-7	14	CASSEFTSVYEQYF	TGTGCCAGCAGTGAATTCACTAGCGTGTACGAGCAGTACTTC
NA	TRBV7-2	TRBD1	TRBJ2-2	15	CASYEGGSNTGELFF	TGTGCCAGCTATGAAGGGGGCAGTAACACCGGGGAGCTGTTTTTT
few	TRBV19	NA	TRBJ2-3	15	CATTVAVTRTDTQYF	TGTGCCACCACCGTGGCGGTTACCAGGACAGATACGCAGTATTTT
NA	TRBV28	NA	TRBJ1-6	9	CAIGSPLHF	TGTGCCATAGGTTCACCCCTCCACTTT